The 15 T cell receptor beta chains below all came from one sample that was sequenced in a study of T cell changes during pregnancy in multiple sclerosis. TCRdb keeps only in-frame clones here, not all; method: immunoSEQ multiplex PCR. The sample consists of about 60,000 clones, nearly 95% of them appearing once. The input for sequencing was peripheral blood, taken in the first trimester of pregnancy. All receptors come from a female donor with multiple sclerosis, enrolled in a pregnancy study.

In its sample, this clone was seen once. The V gene is TRBV6-5, the J gene TRBJ1-1; D gene unclear. Germline assignment: CDR1 MNHEY and CDR2 SVGAGI. Trimming left V 0 bases short and J 11 bases short, with 10 bases between. The CDR3 has 12 amino acids. The CDR3 coding sequence is TGTGCCAGCAGTTACTCGGACGGGGAGGCTTTCTTT. It yields the protein CASSYSDGEAFF.

The chain links TRBV18 to TRBJ2-5; D might be TRBD1 (6 bases). The CDR3 runs 15 residues. Germline CDR1 is KGHSH and CDR2 is LQKENI. V lost 2 bases and J 5 bases, leaving 15 bases between the germline ends. The CDR3 sequence is CASSPGTPSGETQYF. In nucleotides, the CDR3 is TGTGCCAGCTCACCAGGGACACCCTCCGGGGAGACCCAGTACTTC.

The rearrangement uses TRBV20-1 and TRBJ1-1, with D perhaps matching TRBD1 (5 bases). Trimming pared 2 bases from V and 6 bases from J, leaving 7 bases between. This CDR3 contains 11 residues. Germline lookup yields CDR1 DFQATT and CDR2 SNEGSKA (reference sequence). As DNA, the CDR3 is TGCAGTGCTAGAAGGGGCGCTGAAGCTTTCTTT. This sequence encodes CSARRGAEAFF.

This chain links TRBV6-1 with TRBJ2-7, with D possibly matching TRBD2 (5 bases). This CDR3 contains 14 residues. Trimming took 6 bases from V and 3 from J, leaving 15 bases between them. Germline loops: CDR1 MNHNS, CDR2 SASEGT. This chain's CDR3 is CASRPGSGFYEQYF. CDR3 DNA sequence: TGTGCCAGCAGACCGGGAAGCGGCTTCTACGAGCAGTACTTC.

In nucleotides, the CDR3 is TGTGCCAGCAGCTTAGACCAAAGGACAGGGACGAGTAACTATGGCTACACCTTC. It codes for CASSLDQRTGTSNYGYTF. The chain recombines TRBV7-8 with TRBJ1-2; 8 positions agree with TRBD1. This CDR3 has 18 residues. The V segment lost 1 base and the J segment 1 base; nucleotides outside the gene matches: 11. The germline gives CDR1 SGHVS, CDR2 FQNEAQ.

This chain joins TRBV9 and TRBJ2-7; 7 bases map to TRBD1. Trimming took 4 bases from V and 4 from J; bases not matched to a gene: 11. Germline CDR1 SGDLS, CDR2 YYNGEE. CDR3 length: 15 residues. The CDR3 coding sequence is TGTGCCAGCAGCATCCAAGCCGGGACAGTTTACGAGCAGTACTTC. Its translation is CASSIQAGTVYEQYF.

The chain recombines TRBV6-6 with TRBJ1-1; a possible D gene is TRBD1 (6 bases). Germline-derived CDR1 and CDR2 are MNHNY and SVGAGI (reference sequence). This CDR3 region has 12 residues. V was shortened by 8 bases and J by 10 bases, with 17 bases between the two germline ends. The CDR3 protein is CASGPQTGVAFF. DNA of the CDR3: TGTGCCAGCGGGCCCCAGACAGGCGTAGCTTTCTTT.

The chain carries TRBV6-5 and TRBJ1-1; tentatively, D is TRBD1 (5 bases). The germline CDR1 and CDR2 sequences are MNHEY and SVGAGI. This CDR3 comprises 14 residues. Trimming removed 4 bases at V and 0 bases at J, with 9 bases between. The CDR3 here is CASSSQQVNTEAFF. CDR3 sequence (DNA): TGTGCCAGCAGTTCGCAACAGGTGAACACTGAAGCTTTCTTT.

This rearrangement joins TRBV9 to TRBJ2-4, with D possibly being TRBD1 (7 bases). In germline, CDR1 is SGDLS, CDR2 YYNGEE. The CDR3 loop spans 16 amino acids. V dropped 6 bases and J dropped 4 bases, with 20 bases sitting between them. Here the CDR3 reads CASNQGGWGSKNIQYF. The CDR3 DNA sequence: TGTGCCAGCAACCAGGGGGGCTGGGGGTCTAAAAACATTCAGTACTTC.

The chain recombines TRBV2 with TRBJ2-3; 16 positions agree with TRBD2. This CDR3 is built from 16 residues. Germline CDR1 is SNHLY and CDR2 is FYNNEI. V shed 4 bases, J shed 7 bases, and the junction held 5 bases outside the gene matches. CDR3 DNA sequence: TGTGCCAGCAGTGTGGGGACTAGCGGGGGGGCAAATACGCAGTATTTT. As protein: CASSVGTSGGANTQYF.

The gene calls are TRBV9 and TRBJ2-2; D remains unclear. V was trimmed by 4 bases and J by 5 bases, leaving 9 bases between them. CDR1 and CDR2 from the germline V gene are SGDLS and YYNGEE. CDR3 length: 13 amino acids. The CDR3 nucleotides read TGTGCCAGCAGCCCGAGATGGACCGGGGAGCTGTTTTTT. This sequence encodes CASSPRWTGELFF.

The J gene is TRBJ1-2, the V gene TRBV14; D not resolved. V shed 1 base and J shed 8 bases, with 14 bases lying between them. The CDR3 has 14 residues. The germline CDR1 and CDR2 sequences are SGHDN and FVKESK. The CDR3 sequence: CASSQVRRAAGYTF. The DNA of the CDR3 is TGTGCCAGCAGCCAAGTGAGGAGGGCGGCGGGCTACACCTTC.

The V call is TRBV6-1, the J call TRBJ1-5, with a possible D match to TRBD1 (5 bases). V lost 5 bases and J 2 bases, leaving 7 bases between the germline ends. Germline V gene sequence: CDR1 MNHNS, CDR2 SASEGT. This CDR3 spans 13 amino acids. As DNA, the CDR3 is TGTGCCAGCAGTCAGGGCGGCAATCAGCCCCAGCATTTT. Its protein is CASSQGGNQPQHF.

This rearrangement joins TRBV19 to TRBJ2-6, with D maybe TRBD2 (5 bases). From germline, CDR1 is LNHDA and CDR2 SQIVND (reference sequence). The germline V and J ends were trimmed by 0 bases and 4 bases, with 10 bases remaining between them. The CDR3 covers 16 residues. This CDR3 reads CASSIDEGTGANVLTF. In nucleotides, the CDR3 is TGTGCCAGTAGTATAGATGAGGGCACCGGGGCCAACGTCCTGACTTTC.

The chain couples TRBV4-3 to TRBJ1-5, with D perhaps matching TRBD1 (6 bases). The V and J ends lost 3 bases and 6 bases respectively, with 9 bases between them. The CDR3 is made up of 13 amino acids. Germline V gene sequence: CDR1 LGHNA, CDR2 YSLEER. In DNA form, the CDR3 reads TGCGCCAGCAGCCAGAACAGGGTTCAGCCCCAGCATTTT. This translates into CASSQNRVQPQHF.